This TCR beta chain was observed in a study of immune heterogeneity within non-small cell lung tumors. On the study more broadly: With respect to histology, the tumors encompassed several squamous cell carcinomas, under 11 non-squamous carcinomas and 1 not otherwise specified. Study results and limitations: A significant, moderate positive correlation (R around 0.35) linked local T-cell clonality and tumor mutational burden. T-cell receptor beta clonotypes at high frequency differed largely between individual patients. Different tumor locations in one patient shared dominant CDR3 beta clonotypes yet harbored unique high-frequency clones.

A first 10-cycle multiplex round used 32 V-gene and 13 J-gene primers on TCR beta CDR3. TCRdb ran MiXCR on the multiplex PCR reads and lists one entry per CDR3 protein. This table has under 2,500 distinct CDR3 sequences, about 22% appearing once. Bulk tumor genomic DNA (around 640 ng per sample) served as template. Each primary tumor yielded several biopsies, collected far apart from one another at surgery. Those enrolled were patients newly diagnosed with untreated non-small cell lung cancer and undergoing curative surgery. By share, this clonotype ranks as large. As yet, its antigen is unknown. This clonotype was obtained from a woman aged 45-65 years with non-small cell lung cancer. Sequencing input: lung tumor tissue.

The CDR3 reads CASSFGVSDEQYF. In DNA form, the CDR3 reads TGCGCCAGCAGCTTTGGGGTTAGCGACGAGCAGTACTTC. The rearrangement links TRBV5-1 to TRBJ2-7, with D possibly TRBD2 on 5 matching bases. The V end was cut by 2 bases, the J end by 5 bases, with 11 bases between. Germline values: CDR1 SGHRS, CDR2 YFSETQ. There are 13 residues in the CDR3.